A single sample gave rise to the 6 T cell receptor beta chains below, sequenced in a study of T cell repertoires in cytomegalovirus infection. TCRdb analysed the reads with MiXCR anew, one entry per CDR3 protein. The sample holds some 560,000 distinct CDR3 sequences, roughly 43% seen once. These receptors lack a known antigen. The sample in question was cultured PBMCs, obtained from culture after CMV antigen stimulation. The receptor source for this set is a human donor in good health (CMV status not recorded). Some clones in this sample may be carry-over from other donors' samples.

The V call is TRBV7-2, the J call TRBJ1-4; D gene ambiguous. V lost 9 bases and J lost 6, with 17 bases in between. The CDR3 has 14 residues. CDR1 SGHTA and CDR2 FQGNSA come from the germline V gene. The CDR3 nucleotides are TGTGCCAGTAGCCCCCGGGCCTTGGATGAAAAACTGTTTTTT. Translation: CASSPRALDEKLFF.

The table lists this clonotype with a few counts. The V and J genes are TRBV11-3 and TRBJ2-2, with D perhaps matching TRBD2 (7 bases). CDR1 and CDR2 (germline): SGHNT, YENEEA. The V and J ends lost 4 bases and 5 bases respectively, with 14 bases between them. The CDR3 contains 15 residues. Here the CDR3 reads CASSSGGPRTGELFF. For the CDR3, the DNA is TGTGCCAGCAGCTCCGGGGGGCCCCGAACCGGGGAGCTGTTTTTT.

This sequence joins TRBV6-2 or TRBV6-3 and TRBJ1-6; 7 nucleotides match TRBD1. Germline loops: CDR1 MNHEY, CDR2 SVGEGT. This CDR3 contains 13 residues. V lost 8 bases, J lost 10 bases, and 8 bases stayed unmatched. The CDR3 DNA reads TGTGCCAGCTCTTCACAGGGGAGATCACCCCTCCACTTT. Residues: CASSSQGRSPLHF.

This chain uses TRBV7-8 with TRBJ2-7; 10 bases match TRBD1. Trimming took 5 bases from V and 3 from J; bases not matched to a gene: 4. Per the germline V gene, CDR1 is SGHVS and CDR2 is FQNEAQ. This CDR3 is 14 amino acids long. The CDR3 protein is CASSIRTGGYEQYF. The CDR3 bases are TGTGCCAGCAGCATCAGGACAGGGGGCTACGAGCAGTACTTC.

The chain employs TRBV19 and TRBJ1-4; no clear D gene. Germline V gene sequence: CDR1 LNHDA, CDR2 SQIVND (reference sequence). The length of the CDR3 is 11 residues. Trimming stripped 3 bases from V and 7 bases from J, with 3 bases between. This CDR3 reads CASSMGEKLFF. The DNA of the CDR3 is TGTGCCAGTAGTATGGGTGAAAAACTGTTTTTT. Full variable domain (remainder filled in from reference TRBV19 and TRBJ1-4): DGGITQSPKYLFRKEGQNVTLSCEQNLNHDAMYWYRQDPGQGLRLIYYSQIVNDFQKGDIAEGYSVSREKKESFPLTVTSAQKNPTAFYLCASSMGEKLFFGSGTQLSVL.

The rearrangement uses TRBV11-2 and TRBJ2-1; D is unresolved. Germline loops: CDR1 SGHAT, CDR2 FQNNGV. The CDR3 is 15 amino acids. Trimming left V 5 bases short and J 9 bases short, with 20 bases between. Here the CDR3 reads CASSDANRVRGEQFF. The CDR3 nucleotides are TGTGCCAGCAGCGATGCGAACCGGGTGCGCGGTGAGCAGTTCTTC. Complete variable domain (other parts from reference TRBV11-2 and TRBJ2-1): EAGVAQSPRYKIIEKRQSVAFWCNPISGHATLYWYQQILGQGPKLLIQFQNNGVVDDSQLPKDRFSAERLKGVDSTLKIQPAKLEDSAVYLCASSDANRVRGEQFFGPGTRLTVL.